This entry is about one TCR beta chain. Antigen unknown. CDR3 size: 16 residues. CDR1 and CDR2 (germline): MNHEY, SVGAGI. With V trimmed by 6 bases and J by 0 bases, 4 bases remained unmatched. TCR alpha and TCR beta cDNA libraries with sample barcodes and UMIs came from 5'RACE using constant-segment primers. Via MiXCR, TCRdb re-called the 5' RACE reads, giving one row per CDR3 protein. This sample has roughly 380,000 distinct CDR3 sequences, with 25% to 30% found just once. The data stem from a study of T-cell memory formation after mild COVID-19. In the study overall: TCR clusters largely stayed donor specific.

Study observations and caveats: Day 15 to 85 contracting clones showed balanced CD4/CD8; later expanders leaned CD4+. The finding that pre-infection memory included some responding clones suggested that cross-reactive memory joined.

The chain has TRBV6-5 and TRBJ2-6, with 8 bases identical to TRBD2. This receptor was identified in an adult woman who had mild COVID-19 (a few samples of this study predate the infection). Cell type and time point are not known. Sequencing input: PBMCs or a T cell subset sorted from them (not recorded which). The CDR3 region is CASSPGGDSGANVLTF. The CDR3 DNA is TGTGCCAGCAGCCCGGGGGGGGACTCTGGGGCCAACGTCCTGACTTTC.